This entry lists 13 T cell receptor beta chains sequenced from one sample in a study of CD4 T cells in relation to SARS-CoV-2 and coronaviruses. Libraries were prepared by immunoSEQ multiplex PCR; TCRdb keeps only in-frame clonotypes and omits some of them. The sample consists of fewer than 25,000 clones, about three quarters of them appearing once. No cognate antigen is known for these TCRs. Before the COVID-19 pandemic, during about 2011-2019, CD4+ T cells were taken from unexposed donors. The cells were cultured for about ten days before CD4+ T cells were isolated. Specimen: CD4+ T cells from PBMCs, cultured in vitro. Receptor source: a human donor in good health.

The chain joins TRBV24-1 to TRBJ2-2; 7 bases are shared with TRBD1. Germline V gene sequence: CDR1 KGHDR, CDR2 SFDVKD. Trimming took 1 base from V and 5 from J; bases not matched to a gene: 9. The length of the CDR3 is 17 residues. CDR3: CATSDFHRLQGTGELFF. DNA for the CDR3: TGTGCCACCAGTGATTTCCACCGCCTACAGGGGACCGGGGAGCTGTTTTTT.

The chain employs TRBV5-1 and TRBJ2-3; no definite D call. Trimming pared 4 bases from V and 1 base from J, leaving 4 bases between. Germline assignment: CDR1 SGHRS and CDR2 YFSETQ. The CDR3 is 12 residues long. The CDR3 coding sequence is TGCGCCAGCAGCGGGGGCACAGATACGCAGTATTTT. Translating gives CASSGGTDTQYF. The full variable domain, in which reference TRBV5-1 and TRBJ2-3 provide the parts outside the CDR3, is KAGVTQTPRYLIKTRGQQVTLSCSPISGHRSVSWYQQTPGQGLQFLFEYFSETQRNKGNFPGRFSGRQFSNSRSEMNVSTLELGDSALYLCASSGGTDTQYFGPGTRLTVL.

The CDR3 loop reads CASSRKGQWNTEAFF. CDR3 in DNA: TGTGCCAGTAGTAGAAAGGGGCAGTGGAACACTGAAGCTTTCTTT. The chain links TRBV19 to TRBJ1-1, with D maybe TRBD1 (5 bases). Looked up from germline, CDR1 is LNHDA and CDR2 is SQIVND (reference sequence). The CDR3 loop spans 15 amino acids. Deletions cut 4 bases from V and 1 base from J, with 13 bases between.

The J gene is TRBJ2-3, the V gene TRBV9; 9 bases are a match to TRBD2. V lost 0 bases and J lost 3; bases outside the gene matches: 5. The germline V gene has CDR1 SGDLS and CDR2 YYNGEE. CDR3 length equals 16 residues. Here the CDR3 reads CASSVGAGGPTDTQYF. The CDR3, as DNA: TGTGCCAGCAGCGTAGGGGCGGGAGGGCCGACAGATACGCAGTATTTT.

This chain uses TRBV14 with TRBJ1-2; D ambiguous. Germline loops: CDR1 SGHDN, CDR2 FVKESK. Trimming left V 2 bases short and J 5 bases short, with 9 bases between. The CDR3 spans 13 residues. Here the CDR3 reads CASSQSPGYGYTF. The CDR3 DNA is TGTGCCAGCAGCCAATCGCCGGGGTATGGCTACACCTTC.

The CDR3 DNA reads as TGTGCCAGCAGTGAAGCGAGGGGGAGGGTAGTAGCTTTCTTT. Its protein is CASSEARGRVVAFF. The chain combines TRBV2 with TRBJ1-1; TRBD1 might be the D (6 bases). Per the germline V gene, CDR1 is SNHLY and CDR2 is FYNNEI. This CDR3 comprises 14 residues. The ends were cut back, 0 bases at V and 10 bases at J, with 15 bases in the middle.

The chain couples TRBV28 to TRBJ1-5; perhaps TRBD1 as D (6 bases). V was shortened by 4 bases and J by 0 bases, with 7 bases between the two germline ends. The germline gives CDR1 MDHEN, CDR2 SYDVKM. This CDR3 has 14 amino acids. The CDR3 region has the DNA TGTGCCAGCAGTTGGACAGATAGCAATCAGCCCCAGCATTTT. Its protein product is CASSWTDSNQPQHF.

V and J are TRBV7-9 and TRBJ2-4; D not resolved. Trimming left V 5 bases short and J 0 bases short, with 11 bases between. The germline CDR1 and CDR2 sequences are SEHNR and FQNEAQ (reference sequence). The CDR3 runs 15 residues. The CDR3 region is CASSVDGLAKNIQYF. In DNA, the CDR3 is TGTGCCAGCAGCGTCGACGGTTTAGCCAAAAACATTCAGTACTTC.

This clone was picked up one time. This rearrangement joins TRBV2 to TRBJ1-5; 10 nucleotides match TRBD1. Germline CDR1 is SNHLY and CDR2 is FYNNEI. This CDR3 is 14 amino acids long. Trimming took 7 bases from V and 4 from J; bases not matched to a gene: 4. CDR3 nucleotides: TGTGCCAGCACCGGGACAGGGGTGAATCAGCCCCAGCATTTT. This gives the protein CASTGTGVNQPQHF.

The gene calls are TRBV5-6 and TRBJ2-2, with D possibly TRBD1 on 6 matching bases. V was clipped by 3 bases and J by 1 base, with 16 bases between them. The CDR3 consists of 17 residues. Germline CDR1 and CDR2: SGHDT and YYEEEE. CDR3 residues: CASSSLTRTVNTGELFF. The CDR3 DNA reads as TGTGCCAGCAGCTCCCTGACGCGGACAGTGAACACCGGGGAGCTGTTTTTT.

V and J are TRBV28 and TRBJ2-1, with D possibly TRBD2 on 6 matching bases. Trimming left V 10 bases short and J 3 bases short, with 25 bases between. The CDR3 totals 17 residues. Germline V lookup: CDR1 MDHEN, CDR2 SYDVKM. As DNA, the CDR3 is TGTGCCATCCCTTATCATCGTCGGGGGACCCTCTACAATGAGCAGTTCTTC. Its protein is CAIPYHRRGTLYNEQFF. Supplemented by reference TRBV28 and TRBJ2-1, the full variable domain reads DVKVTQSSRYLVKRTGEKVFLECVQDMDHENMFWYRQDPGLGLRLIYFSYDVKMKEKGDIPEGYSVSREKKERFSLILESASTNQTSMYLCAIPYHRRGTLYNEQFFGPGTRLTVL.

The rearrangement joins TRBV18 to TRBJ2-7; maybe TRBD2 (5 bases). V was pared by 2 bases and J by 0 bases, with 17 bases between. The germline gives CDR1 KGHSH, CDR2 LQKENI. The CDR3 runs to 17 residues. The CDR3 protein is CASSPSSLARSSYEQYF. In nucleotides, the CDR3 is TGTGCCAGCTCACCATCATCATTAGCGAGAAGCTCCTACGAGCAGTACTTC.

The rearrangement joins TRBV6-5 to TRBJ2-4; 8 nucleotides match TRBD1. The CDR3 has 12 residues. Germline assignment: CDR1 MNHEY and CDR2 SVGAGI. Unmatched junction bases numbered 3, after V lost 6 bases and J lost 8 bases. CDR3 sequence: CASSDRGHIQYF. The CDR3 DNA reads TGTGCCAGCAGCGACAGGGGCCACATTCAGTACTTC.